The clone carrying this TCR beta chain was picked up many times. Its matching antigen is unknown. This sample stems from a study of T-cell reconstitution after alpha-beta-depleted transplantation in children. Study results and limitations: Some patients owed their high day-60 TCRbeta diversity to surviving recipient T cells and thymic progenitors.

The length of the CDR3 is 13 residues. Trimming cost V 6 bases and J 4 bases, with 15 bases left between them. Per germline, CDR1 SQVTM and CDR2 ANQGSEA. For TCRbeta, the library was prepared with unique molecular identifiers. MiXCR, applied by TCRdb to the PCR reads, yields one record per CDR3 protein. This sample has around 190,000 distinct CDR3 sequences; approximately 7% occur once, and the top ten carry just over 5.5%. The sequences come from PBMCs, collected before TCRalphabeta/CD19-depleted stem cell transplant. This clonotype was obtained from a boy aged 2 to 10 with acute lymphoblastic leukemia, due to receive a stem cell transplant. The V gene is TRBV29-1, the J gene TRBJ2-5; the D gene could be TRBD1 or TRBD2 (5 bases each). The chain's CDR3 is CSVAVRGRETQYF. DNA for the CDR3: TGCAGCGTCGCCGTACGGGGCCGAGAGACCCAGTACTTC.